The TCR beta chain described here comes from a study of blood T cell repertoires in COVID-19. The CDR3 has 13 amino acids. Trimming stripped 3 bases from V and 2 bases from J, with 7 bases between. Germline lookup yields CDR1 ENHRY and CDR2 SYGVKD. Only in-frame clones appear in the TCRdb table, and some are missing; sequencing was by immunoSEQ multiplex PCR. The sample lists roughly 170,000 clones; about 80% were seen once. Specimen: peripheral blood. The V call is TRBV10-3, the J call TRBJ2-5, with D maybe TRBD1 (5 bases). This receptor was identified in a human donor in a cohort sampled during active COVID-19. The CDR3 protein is CAISEGVQETQYF. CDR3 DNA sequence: TGTGCCATCAGTGAAGGGGTTCAAGAGACCCAGTACTTC.